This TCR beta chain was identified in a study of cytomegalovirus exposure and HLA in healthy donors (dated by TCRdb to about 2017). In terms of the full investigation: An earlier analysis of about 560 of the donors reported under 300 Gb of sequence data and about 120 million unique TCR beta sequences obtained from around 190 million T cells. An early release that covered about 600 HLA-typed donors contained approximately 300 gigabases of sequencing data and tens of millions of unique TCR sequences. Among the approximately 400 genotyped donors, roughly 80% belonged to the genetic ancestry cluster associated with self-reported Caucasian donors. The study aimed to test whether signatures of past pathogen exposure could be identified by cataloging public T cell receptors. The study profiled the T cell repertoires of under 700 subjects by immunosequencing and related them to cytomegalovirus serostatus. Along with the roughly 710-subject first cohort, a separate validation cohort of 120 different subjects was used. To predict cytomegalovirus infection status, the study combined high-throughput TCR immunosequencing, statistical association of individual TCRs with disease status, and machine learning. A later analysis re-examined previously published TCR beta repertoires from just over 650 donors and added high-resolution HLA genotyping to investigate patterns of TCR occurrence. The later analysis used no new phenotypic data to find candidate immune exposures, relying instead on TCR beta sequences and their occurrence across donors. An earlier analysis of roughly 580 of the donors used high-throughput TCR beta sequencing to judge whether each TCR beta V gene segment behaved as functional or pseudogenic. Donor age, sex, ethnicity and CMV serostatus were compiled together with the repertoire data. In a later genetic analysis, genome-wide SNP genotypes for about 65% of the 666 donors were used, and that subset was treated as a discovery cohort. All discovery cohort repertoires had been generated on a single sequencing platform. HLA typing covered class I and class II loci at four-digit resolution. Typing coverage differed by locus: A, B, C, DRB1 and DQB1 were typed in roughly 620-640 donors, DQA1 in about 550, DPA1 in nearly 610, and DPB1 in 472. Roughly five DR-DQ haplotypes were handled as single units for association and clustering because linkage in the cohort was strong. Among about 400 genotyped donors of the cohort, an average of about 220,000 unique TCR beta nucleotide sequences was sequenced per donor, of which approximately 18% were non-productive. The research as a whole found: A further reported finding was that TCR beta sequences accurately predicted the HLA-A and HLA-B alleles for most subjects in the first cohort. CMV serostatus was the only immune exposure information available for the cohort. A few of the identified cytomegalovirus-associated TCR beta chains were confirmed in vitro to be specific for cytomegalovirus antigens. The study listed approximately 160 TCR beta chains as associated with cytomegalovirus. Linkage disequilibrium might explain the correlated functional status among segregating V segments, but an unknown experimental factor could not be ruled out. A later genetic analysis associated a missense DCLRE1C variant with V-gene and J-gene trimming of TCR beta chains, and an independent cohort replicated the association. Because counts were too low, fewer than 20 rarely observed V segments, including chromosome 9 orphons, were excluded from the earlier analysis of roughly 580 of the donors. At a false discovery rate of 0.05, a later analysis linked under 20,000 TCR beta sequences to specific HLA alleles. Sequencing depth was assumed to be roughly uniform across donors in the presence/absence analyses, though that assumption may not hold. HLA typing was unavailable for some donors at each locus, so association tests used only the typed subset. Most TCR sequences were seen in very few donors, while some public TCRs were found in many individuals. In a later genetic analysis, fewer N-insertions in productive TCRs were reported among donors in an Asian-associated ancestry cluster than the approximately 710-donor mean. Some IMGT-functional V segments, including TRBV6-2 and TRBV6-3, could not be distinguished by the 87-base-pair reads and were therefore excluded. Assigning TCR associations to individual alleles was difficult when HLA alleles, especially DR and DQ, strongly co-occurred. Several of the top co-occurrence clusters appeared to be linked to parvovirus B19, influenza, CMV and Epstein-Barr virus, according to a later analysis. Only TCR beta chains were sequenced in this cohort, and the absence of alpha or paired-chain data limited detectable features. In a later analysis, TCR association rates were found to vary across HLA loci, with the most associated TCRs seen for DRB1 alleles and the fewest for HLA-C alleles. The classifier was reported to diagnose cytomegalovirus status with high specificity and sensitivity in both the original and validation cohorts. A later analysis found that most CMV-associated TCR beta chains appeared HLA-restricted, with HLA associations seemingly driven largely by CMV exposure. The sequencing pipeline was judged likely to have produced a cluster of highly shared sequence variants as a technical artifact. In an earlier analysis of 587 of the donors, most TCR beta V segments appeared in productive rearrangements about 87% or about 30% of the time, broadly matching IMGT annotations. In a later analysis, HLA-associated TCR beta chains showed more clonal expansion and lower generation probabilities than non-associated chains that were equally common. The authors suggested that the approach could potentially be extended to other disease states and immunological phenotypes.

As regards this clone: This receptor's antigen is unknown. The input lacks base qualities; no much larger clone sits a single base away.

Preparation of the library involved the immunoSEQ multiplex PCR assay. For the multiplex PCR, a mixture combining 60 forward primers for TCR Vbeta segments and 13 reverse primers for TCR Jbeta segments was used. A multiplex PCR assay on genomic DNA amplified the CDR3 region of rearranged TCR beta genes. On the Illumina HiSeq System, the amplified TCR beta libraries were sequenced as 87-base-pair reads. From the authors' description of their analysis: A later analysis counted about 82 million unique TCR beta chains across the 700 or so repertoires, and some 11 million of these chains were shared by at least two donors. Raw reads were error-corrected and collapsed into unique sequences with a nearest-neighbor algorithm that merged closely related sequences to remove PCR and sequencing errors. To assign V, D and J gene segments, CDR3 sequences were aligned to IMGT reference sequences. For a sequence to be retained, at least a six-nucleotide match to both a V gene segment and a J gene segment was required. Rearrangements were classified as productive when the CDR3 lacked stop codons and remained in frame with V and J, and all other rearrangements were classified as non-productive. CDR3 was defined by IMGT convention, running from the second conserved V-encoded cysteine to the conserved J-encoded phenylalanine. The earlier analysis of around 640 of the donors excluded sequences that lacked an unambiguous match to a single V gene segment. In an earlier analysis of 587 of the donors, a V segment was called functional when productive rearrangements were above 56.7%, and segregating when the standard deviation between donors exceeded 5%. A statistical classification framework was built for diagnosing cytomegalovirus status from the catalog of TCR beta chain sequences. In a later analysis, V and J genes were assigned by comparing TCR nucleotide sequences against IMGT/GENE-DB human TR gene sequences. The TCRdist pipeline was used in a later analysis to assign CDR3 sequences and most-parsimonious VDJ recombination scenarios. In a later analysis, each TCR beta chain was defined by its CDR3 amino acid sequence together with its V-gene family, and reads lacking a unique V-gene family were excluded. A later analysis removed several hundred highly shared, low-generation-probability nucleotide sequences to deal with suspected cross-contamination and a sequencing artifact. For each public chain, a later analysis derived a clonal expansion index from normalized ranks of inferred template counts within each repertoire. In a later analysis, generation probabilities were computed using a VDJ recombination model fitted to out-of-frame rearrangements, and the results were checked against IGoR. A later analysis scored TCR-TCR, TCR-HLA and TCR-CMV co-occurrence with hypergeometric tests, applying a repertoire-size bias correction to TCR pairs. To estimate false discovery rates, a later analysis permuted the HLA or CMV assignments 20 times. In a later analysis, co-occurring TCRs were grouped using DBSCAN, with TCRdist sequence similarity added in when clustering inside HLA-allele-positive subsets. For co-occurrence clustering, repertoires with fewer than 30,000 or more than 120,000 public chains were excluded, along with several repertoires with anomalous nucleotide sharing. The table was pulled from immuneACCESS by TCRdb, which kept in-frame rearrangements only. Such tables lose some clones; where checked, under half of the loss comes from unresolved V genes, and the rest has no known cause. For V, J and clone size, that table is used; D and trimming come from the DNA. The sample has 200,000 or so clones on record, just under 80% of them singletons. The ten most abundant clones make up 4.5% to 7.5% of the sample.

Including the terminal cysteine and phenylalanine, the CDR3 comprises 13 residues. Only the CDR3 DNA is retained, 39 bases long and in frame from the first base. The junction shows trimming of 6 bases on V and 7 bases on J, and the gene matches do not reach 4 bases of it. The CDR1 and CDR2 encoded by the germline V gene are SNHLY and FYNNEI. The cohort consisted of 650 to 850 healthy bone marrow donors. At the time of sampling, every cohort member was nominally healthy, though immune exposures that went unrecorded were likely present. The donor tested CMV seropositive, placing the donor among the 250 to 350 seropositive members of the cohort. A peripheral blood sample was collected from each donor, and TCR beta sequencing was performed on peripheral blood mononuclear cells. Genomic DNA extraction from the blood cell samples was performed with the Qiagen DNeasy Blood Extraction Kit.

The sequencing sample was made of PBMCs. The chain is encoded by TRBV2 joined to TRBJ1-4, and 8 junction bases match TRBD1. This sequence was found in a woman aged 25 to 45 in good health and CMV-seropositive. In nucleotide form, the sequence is TGTGCCAGCAGGAAGACAGGGGTTGAAAAACTGTTTTTT. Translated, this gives CASRKTGVEKLFF.